This is a list of T cell receptor beta chains from one sample in a study of blood T cell repertoires in COVID-19. Here immunoSEQ multiplex PCR was the method, and the copy in TCRdb shows in-frame clones only, minus some. The data contain 160,000 or so clones, roughly 89% of them singletons. The sequenced sample consisted of peripheral blood. The receptors were gathered from an older woman who had recovered from COVID-19. The CDR3 runs from the conserved cysteine through the conserved F or W. A D gene is named only where the DNA matches it firmly. Not every row has a clone size; where given, it reads once, few, many or a size class.

CDR3 DNA	CDR3 protein	clone size	J gene	V gene	D gene
TGTGCCAGCAGCTCGGACAGGGGGAATGGCTACACCTTC	CASSSDRGNGYTF	-	TRBJ1-2	TRBV28	TRBD1
TGTGCCAGGTCTGTGACAGCCCTTTTTTTC	CARSVTALFF	-	TRBJ2-7	TRBV2	-
TGCGCCAGCAGCTTGGCAGGAAACAATGAGCAGTTCTTC	CASSLAGNNEQFF	-	TRBJ2-1	TRBV5-1	-
TGTGCCAGCAGTCCCCGACAGGGACGGGTAGACATTCAGTACTTC	CASSPRQGRVDIQYF	-	TRBJ2-4	TRBV2	TRBD1
TGCGCCAGCAGAGCAGGGAACACCGGGGAGCTGTTTTTT	CASRAGNTGELFF	-	TRBJ2-2	TRBV4-3	-
TGTGCCAGCAGTGAGGCGGCCAGCTCCTATAATTCACCCCTCCACTTT	CASSEAASSYNSPLHF	-	TRBJ1-6	TRBV6-1	-
TGTGCCAGCAGTGTTGCGGGGGGATACGAGCAGTACTTC	CASSVAGGYEQYF	-	TRBJ2-7	TRBV25-1	TRBD2
TGTGCCAGCAGTCCCGGGACAGTCTACAATGAGCAGTTCTTC	CASSPGTVYNEQFF	-	TRBJ2-1	TRBV28	TRBD1
TGTGCCAGCAGCCTCGGGGGTAGGGCAGGGGGCGGTTTTGTCACTGAAGCTTTCTTT	CASSLGGRAGGGFVTEAFF	once	TRBJ1-1	TRBV11-2	TRBD1
TGTGCCAGCAGCCGGACAGGGGATCAGCCCCAGCATTTT	CASSRTGDQPQHF	-	TRBJ1-5	TRBV3-1/TRBV3-2	TRBD1
TGTGCCAGCAGCCTGACAGCGAACACCGGGGAGCTGTTTTTT	CASSLTANTGELFF	-	TRBJ2-2	TRBV7-6	-
TGTGCCAGCAAGAGGGCCAAGGAAAACAATGAGCAGTTCTTC	CASKRAKENNEQFF	once	TRBJ2-1	TRBV4-2	-
TGTGCCAGCAGACAGAACACTGAAGCTTTCTTT	CASRQNTEAFF	-	TRBJ1-1	TRBV6-5	-
TGTGCCAGCAGTGAGGGTGGTGCTTTCTTT	CASSEGGAFF	-	TRBJ1-1	TRBV6-6	-
TGCGCCAGCAGCTCCAGCCCGGGACAGGGGAATGGCTACACCTTC	CASSSSPGQGNGYTF	-	TRBJ1-2	TRBV5-1	TRBD1
TGTGCCAGCAGCCAATTAGCGGGGGGGCAAGAGACCCAGTACTTC	CASSQLAGGQETQYF	-	TRBJ2-5	TRBV3-1/TRBV3-2	TRBD2
TGCGCCAGCAGCTTGGGACCGCAGGGTAGCACAGATACGCAGTATTTT	CASSLGPQGSTDTQYF	-	TRBJ2-3	TRBV5-1	-
TGTGCCAGCGGGAGAACGGGACAGCCCTCTGGAAACACCATATATTTT	CASGRTGQPSGNTIYF	-	TRBJ1-3	TRBV3-1/TRBV3-2	TRBD1
TGCAGCGTCGGACAGCCCTATGGCTACACCTTC	CSVGQPYGYTF	-	TRBJ1-2	TRBV29-1	-
TGTGCCAGCAGTCCCGAGGGTCGTGTAGCTTTCTTT	CASSPEGRVAFF	once	TRBJ1-1	TRBV7-2	-
TGTGCCTGGATGGGGCAGTCTGAAGAGACCCAGTACTTC	CAWMGQSEETQYF	-	TRBJ2-5	TRBV30	-
TGTGCCAGCAGTTCACAGAACACCGGGGAGCTGTTTTTT	CASSSQNTGELFF	once	TRBJ2-2	TRBV27	-
TGTGCCAGCTCACCCCCGATGGGCTCAGCAGCTTTCTTT	CASSPPMGSAAFF	-	TRBJ1-1	TRBV18	-
TGCAGCGTTTCAGGGTTAAACACTGAAGCTTTCTTT	CSVSGLNTEAFF	-	TRBJ1-1	TRBV29-1	-
TGTGCCAGCAGCCAAGAACAGGGGGCGGGTGGCACTGAAGCTTTCTTT	CASSQEQGAGGTEAFF	once	TRBJ1-1	TRBV4-2	TRBD1
TGTGCCATACCGGGACAGGGTGACTATGGCTACACCTTC	CAIPGQGDYGYTF	-	TRBJ1-2	TRBV7-9	TRBD1
TGTGCCAGCAGCCCGACAGGGACAGGGAGCTACGAGCAGTACTTC	CASSPTGTGSYEQYF	-	TRBJ2-7	TRBV5-4	TRBD1
TGTGCCAGCAGTTCCAGGGCTGCCTTCTCTGGAAACACCATATATTTT	CASSSRAAFSGNTIYF	-	TRBJ1-3	TRBV28	-
TGTGCCAGCAGTGAACAGGGAGAGACCCAGTACTTC	CASSEQGETQYF	-	TRBJ2-5	TRBV2	-
TGCGCCAGCAGCACGGGACAGAAAGAGACCCAGTACTTC	CASSTGQKETQYF	-	TRBJ2-5	TRBV5-1	TRBD1
TGTGCCAGCGCAAGGGGAAACACTGAAGCTTTCTTT	CASARGNTEAFF	-	TRBJ1-1	TRBV28	-
TGTGCCAGTAGAAGGGGGACAGATCACACCGGGGAGCTGTTTTTT	CASRRGTDHTGELFF	-	TRBJ2-2	TRBV19	TRBD1
TGTGCCAGCAGCTTAGTCCGGGATCAGCCCCAGCATTTT	CASSLVRDQPQHF	-	TRBJ1-5	TRBV7-8	-
TGTGCCAGCAGCTTAGTTCTCACCGGGACCCAGCATTTT	CASSLVLTGTQHF	-	TRBJ1-5	TRBV7-2	-
TGTGCCAGCAGTGCCCTACTAGCGGGGGGGCAAGACATTCAGTACTTC	CASSALLAGGQDIQYF	-	TRBJ2-4	TRBV28	TRBD2
TGCGCCAGCAGCTTGTCGGGGGAGGGGTACGAGCAGTACTTC	CASSLSGEGYEQYF	-	TRBJ2-7	TRBV5-1	TRBD2
TGTGCCAGCAGCTTAGGTAACACAGGGGTGAACTATGGCTACACCTTC	CASSLGNTGVNYGYTF	-	TRBJ1-2	TRBV7-8	TRBD1
TGTGCCAGCAGCCAAGATCTGGGGGGGGGCTCCCTTCCGACCCAGTACTTC	CASSQDLGGGSLPTQYF	-	TRBJ2-5	TRBV4-2	-
TGTGCCACCGCAGGGGGCCAAGAGACCCAGTACTTC	CATAGGQETQYF	-	TRBJ2-5	TRBV12-3/TRBV12-4	TRBD1
TGTGCCAGCAGCGACAGGGGGTATGGGGCCAACGTCCTGACTTTC	CASSDRGYGANVLTF	few	TRBJ2-6	TRBV9	TRBD1
TGCGCCAGCAGCAAGGACAGGGACGGGTATGGCTACACCTTC	CASSKDRDGYGYTF	-	TRBJ1-2	TRBV5-1	TRBD1
TGTGCCATCAGTGACGACGGACTCCTATTGAATACTGAAGCTTTCTTT	CAISDDGLLLNTEAFF	once	TRBJ1-1	TRBV10-3	-
TGCGCCAGCAGCTTGAGTAGAGGAGAGACCCAGTACTTC	CASSLSRGETQYF	-	TRBJ2-5	TRBV5-1	-
TGTGCCTGGGCTGAGGGTTATAGCAATCAGCCCCAGCATTTT	CAWAEGYSNQPQHF	few	TRBJ1-5	TRBV30	-
TGTGCCAGCGGGACAGGGTGGACCGGGGAGCTGTTTTTT	CASGTGWTGELFF	-	TRBJ2-2	TRBV7-9	TRBD1
TGCGCCAGCAACCAAGAGGGCGGGGGGCGACCAGATACGCAGTATTTT	CASNQEGGGRPDTQYF	-	TRBJ2-3	TRBV4-1	TRBD2